Each of the 6 T cell receptor beta chains below was sequenced from the same sample in a study of OX40 agonist ivuxolimab in advanced cancers. Using immunoSEQ multiplex PCR, the repertoire was profiled, and TCRdb retains in-frame clones only, with some absent. The repertoire holds tens of thousands of clones, 92% seen once, with roughly 9.7% in the top ten. The specimen comprised CD4+ or CD8+ T cells sorted from blood, sampled in a trial of the OX40 agonist ivuxolimab. The receptors shown here come from an adult with an advanced solid tumor such as melanoma, head and neck, liver or kidney cancer.

The chain combines TRBV11-2 with TRBJ2-7; D perhaps matches TRBD2 (6 bases). CDR3 length equals 17 residues. The germline CDR1 and CDR2 sequences are SGHAT and FQNNGV. Trimming cost V 1 base and J 2 bases, with 18 bases left between them. For the CDR3, the DNA is TGTGCCAGCAGCTTAGGGAGGGCCGAGGTGGGGACCTACGAGCAGTACTTC. Translating gives CASSLGRAEVGTYEQYF.

The chain joins TRBV7-8 to TRBJ1-5; the match to TRBD1 covers 7 bases. The CDR3 runs 14 residues. The ends lost 5 bases at V and 1 base at J; junction bases unmatched: 2. Germline CDR1 and CDR2: SGHVS and FQNEAQ. CDR3 nucleotide sequence: TGTGCCAGCAGCGTACAGGGGAGCAATCAGCCCCAGCATTTT. This encodes CASSVQGSNQPQHF.

This chain links TRBV11-2 with TRBJ2-7; D not resolved. Germline CDR1 reads SGHAT; CDR2 reads FQNNGV. V was shortened by 5 bases and J by 0 bases, with 14 bases between the two germline ends. This CDR3 is built from 15 residues. This CDR3 is CASSARTELSYEQYF. The CDR3 coding sequence is TGTGCCAGCAGCGCCCGGACGGAACTCTCCTACGAGCAGTACTTC. The whole variable domain, remainder taken from reference TRBV11-2 and TRBJ2-7, is EAGVAQSPRYKIIEKRQSVAFWCNPISGHATLYWYQQILGQGPKLLIQFQNNGVVDDSQLPKDRFSAERLKGVDSTLKIQPAKLEDSAVYLCASSARTELSYEQYFGPGTRLTVT.

The chain is built from TRBV29-1 and TRBJ1-2; perhaps TRBD1 as D (5 bases). The germline V and J ends were trimmed by 1 base and 7 bases, with 7 bases remaining between them. The CDR3 covers 11 residues. The germline CDR1 and CDR2 sequences are SQVTM and ANQGSEA. The CDR3 region is CSVEVGAGYTF. The CDR3 bases are TGCAGCGTTGAAGTCGGGGCTGGCTACACCTTC.

This chain connects TRBV11-2 to TRBJ1-1; no reliable D call. CDR3 length: 13 residues. The germline gives CDR1 SGHAT, CDR2 FQNNGV. The V end was cut by 2 bases, the J end by 1 base, with 5 bases between. CDR3 amino acids: CASSLIWNTEAFF. Here the CDR3 DNA reads TGTGCCAGCAGCTTAATTTGGAACACTGAAGCTTTCTTT.

The V gene is TRBV4-2, the J gene TRBJ1-5; tentatively, D is TRBD1 (5 bases). This CDR3 contains 16 residues. CDR1 is LGHNA, CDR2 YNFKEQ, per germline. Trimming left V 4 bases short and J 6 bases short, with 19 bases between. The CDR3 nucleotides are TGTGCCAGCAGCCCCGCCGGGGACGATCTTGTTCAGCCCCAGCATTTT. Protein: CASSPAGDDLVQPQHF.